One sample yielded the 25 T cell receptor beta chains listed below, sequenced in a study of T cell responses to AZD1222 COVID-19 vaccine. Sequencing was performed with immunoSEQ multiplex PCR; in TCRdb, only in-frame clones are kept and a portion is missing. The sample has 85,000 to 130,000 clones, over 75% seen once; the top ten hold under 20%. Sequenced material: peripheral blood, taken on day 0 of AZD1222 vaccination. The receptors were sampled from an adult in good health.

V is TRBV5-6 and J is TRBJ2-5; possible D gene TRBD1, 5 bases. The CDR3 is 14 amino acids. Germline values: CDR1 SGHDT, CDR2 YYEEEE. Trimming pared 0 bases from V and 5 bases from J, leaving 11 bases between. CDR3 nucleotide sequence: TGTGCCAGCAGCTTGGGCTCTCCAGGGGAGACCCAGTACTTC. This codes for CASSLGSPGETQYF.

V is TRBV9 and J is TRBJ1-1; a weak D match, TRBD1 (5 bases). Germline V gives CDR1 SGDLS, CDR2 YYNGEE. Between the trimmed V and J ends, which lost 0 bases and 3 bases, there was a span of 18 bases. This CDR3 has 17 residues. CDR3 bases: TGTGCCAGCAGCGTAGGAAGGGATGTCGTCAGGGACACTGAAGCTTTCTTT. Protein sequence: CASSVGRDVVRDTEAFF.

V gene TRBV25-1 combines with J gene TRBJ1-2; 9 bases map to TRBD1. With V trimmed by 2 bases and J by 8 bases, 0 bases remained unmatched. This CDR3 has 12 residues. Germline V gives CDR1 MGHDK, CDR2 SYGVNS. CDR3 sequence (DNA): TGTGCCAGCAGTGAAGACAGGGGGGGCTACACCTTC. It yields the protein CASSEDRGGYTF.

The rearrangement joins TRBV11-2 to TRBJ1-4, with TRBD1 identical over 9 bases. Per germline, CDR1 SGHAT and CDR2 FQNNGV. V trimming: 5 bases; J trimming: 6 bases; junction bases outside the gene matches: 4. This CDR3 is built from 14 residues. The CDR3 spells CASSQRTGDEKLFF. Written as DNA, the CDR3 is TGTGCCAGCAGCCAACGGACAGGGGATGAAAAACTGTTTTTT.

The CDR3 spells CASSVWGRRTGELFF. CDR3 bases: TGTGCCAGCAGCGTCTGGGGAAGGAGGACCGGGGAGCTGTTTTTT. The V call is TRBV11-2, the J call TRBJ2-2, with a weak D call TRBD2 (5 bases). The CDR3 is made up of 15 amino acids. Trimming took 5 bases from V and 5 from J, leaving 15 bases between them. The germline V gene has CDR1 SGHAT and CDR2 FQNNGV.

The chain recombines TRBV6-5 with TRBJ1-2, with D maybe TRBD1 (6 bases). The V gene's germline CDR1 is MNHEY and CDR2 SVGAGI. V was shortened by 2 bases and J by 5 bases, with 12 bases between the two germline ends. The CDR3 sequence is 14 residues long. In DNA form, the CDR3 reads TGTGCCAGCAGTTACACGCGAGGGGGTTATGGCTACACCTTC. It translates to CASSYTRGGYGYTF.

V and J are TRBV9 and TRBJ2-5; a possible D gene is TRBD2 (6 bases). The CDR3 covers 15 residues. CDR1 SGDLS and CDR2 YYNGEE come from the germline V gene. The V gene lost 7 bases and the J gene lost 4 bases, with 20 bases spanning the gap. CDR3 DNA: TGTGCCAGCCCACGAGTAGGTTTGGGGGGAGAGACCCAGTACTTC. Translated: CASPRVGLGGETQYF.

V and J are TRBV30 and TRBJ1-1; the D gene is possibly TRBD1 (6 bases). The V gene's germline CDR1 is GTSNPN and CDR2 SVGIG (reference sequence). This CDR3 is built from 14 residues. The V end was cut by 3 bases, the J end by 1 base, with 12 bases between. The CDR3 loop is CAWRRDTENTEAFF. Written as DNA, the CDR3 is TGTGCCTGGAGAAGGGACACCGAGAACACTGAAGCTTTCTTT.

The gene calls are TRBV4-1 and TRBJ2-1; D is perhaps TRBD1 (6 bases). CDR3 length: 15 amino acids. Trimming took off 0 bases at V and 4 bases at J, with 10 bases between the two ends. Germline V CDR1 and CDR2: MGHRA, YSYEKL. The CDR3: CASSQDGGQYNEQFF. The CDR3 region has the DNA TGCGCCAGCAGCCAAGATGGGGGACAATACAATGAGCAGTTCTTC.

The CDR3 DNA reads TGTGCCACAAATGAAGGCGGGATGGGTGGCTACACCTTC. This encodes CATNEGGMGGYTF. This chain links TRBV6-5 with TRBJ1-2; D is ambiguous. Germline V gene sequence: CDR1 MNHEY, CDR2 SVGAGI. Between the trimmed V and J ends, which lost 10 bases and 7 bases, there was a span of 19 bases. There are 13 residues in the CDR3.

V usage is TRBV5-1 and J usage is TRBJ2-1; TRBD1 aligns across 10 bases. The CDR3 is made up of 15 amino acids. Looked up from germline, CDR1 is SGHRS and CDR2 is YFSETQ. With V trimmed by 8 bases and J by 4 bases, 9 bases remained unmatched. CDR3 nucleotides: TGCGCCAGTTCTCTGGGGACAGGGGATTACAATGAGCAGTTCTTC. Its translation: CASSLGTGDYNEQFF. Using reference TRBV5-1 and TRBJ2-1 for the parts outside the CDR3, the full variable domain is KAGVTQTPRYLIKTRGQQVTLSCSPISGHRSVSWYQQTPGQGLQFLFEYFSETQRNKGNFPGRFSGRQFSNSRSEMNVSTLELGDSALYLCASSLGTGDYNEQFFGPGTRLTVL.

The chain recombines TRBV5-1 with TRBJ1-2; weak D call: TRBD1 (6 bases). Germline loops: CDR1 SGHRS, CDR2 YFSETQ. V shed 0 bases and J shed 8 bases, with 17 bases lying between them. This CDR3 has 15 amino acids. The CDR3 loop is CASSLDGGPWDGYTF. The DNA for the CDR3 is TGCGCCAGCAGCTTGGACGGGGGGCCATGGGACGGCTACACCTTC.

V is TRBV19 and J is TRBJ2-2; D is ambiguous. Trimming took 2 bases from V and 6 from J, leaving 4 bases between them. CDR3 length: 12 residues. Germline V gene sequence: CDR1 LNHDA, CDR2 SQIVND (reference sequence). The CDR3 DNA is TGTGCCAGTAGTATAACCCCCGGGGAGCTGTTTTTT. Encoded protein: CASSITPGELFF.

This chain uses TRBV20-1 with TRBJ1-1; a possible D gene is TRBD1 (6 bases). Trimming pared 5 bases from V and 4 bases from J, leaving 8 bases between. This CDR3 contains 11 residues. Germline CDR1 reads DFQATT; CDR2 reads SNEGSKA (reference sequence). The CDR3 protein is CSALGATEAFF. CDR3 nucleotide sequence: TGCAGTGCTCTGGGGGCCACTGAAGCTTTCTTT.

About this clone itself: It is likely a read error, because the conserved phenylalanine at the end of the CDR3 is missing. The chain couples TRBV5-5 to TRBJ1-6; D is perhaps TRBD1 (6 bases). The ends were cut back, 1 base at V and 11 bases at J, with 10 bases in the middle. From germline, CDR1 is SGHKS and CDR2 YYEKEE (reference sequence). The CDR3 is 13 residues long. The CDR3 DNA sequence: TGTGCCAGCAGCTTGCAGGGGAATGCACCCCTCCACCTT. It specifies CASSLQGNAPLHL.

This clone was recorded only once. The genes are TRBV15 and TRBJ1-1; possibly TRBD1 for D (5 bases). V was pared by 0 bases and J by 3 bases, with 20 bases between. Germline CDR1 is LNHNV and CDR2 is YYDKDF (reference sequence). CDR3 length equals 18 residues. The CDR3 protein is CATSRDLGVRWEDTEAFF. As DNA, the CDR3 is TGTGCCACCAGCAGAGATCTGGGGGTCCGCTGGGAGGACACTGAAGCTTTCTTT.

In its sample, this clone was seen once. The chain recombines TRBV6-5 with TRBJ2-7, with a tentative D call TRBD1 (6 bases). Germline V lookup: CDR1 MNHEY, CDR2 SVGAGI. CDR3 length: 14 residues. The V end lost 2 bases, the J end lost 7 bases, and 15 bases lay between the germline ends. The CDR3 is CASSYGRGSKEQYF. CDR3 nucleotides: TGTGCCAGCAGTTACGGCAGGGGTAGTAAAGAGCAGTACTTC.

The CDR3 protein is CASSQDSGRWEETQYF. In nucleotides, the CDR3 is TGCGCCAGCAGCCAAGATTCGGGACGATGGGAAGAGACCCAGTACTTC. The chain is built from TRBV4-1 and TRBJ2-5, with D perhaps TRBD1 or TRBD2 (5 bases each). Trimming took off 0 bases at V and 3 bases at J, with 14 bases between the two ends. Germline V CDR1 and CDR2: MGHRA, YSYEKL. The CDR3 totals 16 residues.

This chain links TRBV5-1 with TRBJ2-7; D may correspond to TRBD1 or TRBD2 (6 bases each). The CDR3 covers 15 residues. Germline V CDR1 and CDR2: SGHRS, YFSETQ. V lost 1 base to trimming and J lost 0 bases, with 11 bases between them. The DNA for the CDR3 is TGCGCCAGCAGCTTGTCGGGGGCCCTCTCCTACGAGCAGTACTTC. It translates to CASSLSGALSYEQYF.

V is TRBV9 and J is TRBJ2-7, with a weak D call TRBD1 (5 bases). V was pared by 0 bases and J by 7 bases, with 11 bases between. This CDR3 comprises 13 residues. Germline CDR1 is SGDLS and CDR2 is YYNGEE. CDR3 nucleotide sequence: TGTGCCAGCAGCGTAGGCAGGGATTGGGAGCAGTACTTC. Translation gives CASSVGRDWEQYF.

V and J are TRBV7-3 and TRBJ2-2; unclear D gene. The CDR3 sequence is 15 residues long. V gave up 5 bases and J gave up 2 bases, with 12 bases separating them. Germline CDR1 and CDR2: SGHTA and FQGTGA. The CDR3 spells CASSATTPNTGELFF. The DNA of the CDR3 is TGTGCCAGCAGCGCGACGACACCTAACACCGGGGAGCTGTTTTTT.

This clone was counted once. V usage is TRBV7-2 and J usage is TRBJ2-1, with D possibly matching TRBD1 (5 bases). In germline, CDR1 is SGHTA, CDR2 FQGNSA. The V and J ends lost 0 bases and 4 bases respectively, with 10 bases between them. The CDR3 is 15 residues long. The DNA of the CDR3 is TGTGCCAGCAGCTTAGCGGCAGGGAAATACAATGAGCAGTTCTTC. Translating gives CASSLAAGKYNEQFF.

In its sample, this clone was seen a few times. In DNA form, the CDR3 reads TGCAGCGCCCGACGCCGGGACAGCCCAGGAAACACCATATATTTT. It specifies CSARRRDSPGNTIYF. The chain links TRBV29-1 to TRBJ1-3; 7 bases line up with TRBD1. Trimming removed 7 bases from V and 4 bases from J; junction bases left unmatched: 13. The V gene's germline CDR1 is SQVTM and CDR2 ANQGSEA. This CDR3 is 15 amino acids long.

The chain employs TRBV3-1 (or the pseudogene TRBV3-2) and TRBJ1-1, with unresolved D. Germline lookup yields CDR1 LGHDT and CDR2 YNNKEL (reference sequence). V lost 0 bases and J 0 bases, leaving 2 bases between the germline ends. The length of the CDR3 is 13 residues. The DNA of the CDR3 is TGTGCCAGCAGCCAAGAGATGAACACTGAAGCTTTCTTT. Amino acid sequence: CASSQEMNTEAFF.

This clone was seen once. The gene calls are TRBV15 and TRBJ2-1, with D perhaps matching TRBD2 (7 bases). Trimming took 5 bases from V and 5 from J, leaving 19 bases between them. The CDR3 is made up of 16 amino acids. The germline CDR1 and CDR2 sequences are LNHNV and YYDKDF (reference sequence). As DNA, the CDR3 is TGTGCCACCAGCGGAACTAGTGGGGGGGCGAACAATGAGCAGTTCTTC. Translation: CATSGTSGGANNEQFF. Together with reference TRBV15 and TRBJ2-1, the CDR3 gives the full variable domain: DAMVIQNPRYQVTQFGKPVTLSCSQTLNHNVMYWYQQKSSQAPKLLFHYYDKDFNNEADTPDNFQSRRPNTSFCFLDIRSPGLGDTAMYLCATSGTSGGANNEQFFGPGTRLTVL.